This T cell receptor beta chain comes out of a study of blood T cell repertoires in COVID-19 (dated by TCRdb to about 2020). A note on the overall study: Samples from collaborators originated in the United States, Italy and Spain and spanned both the acute and convalescent phases of COVID-19. The repertoires were made available in a free public database intended to serve as a resource for research on the immune response to SARS-CoV-2. The material from the prospective study consisted of cDNA or gDNA derived from T cells, B-cell-depleted T cells, or PBMCs. Where available, HLA class I and class II types were taken from metadata supplied by the sample provider and were not determined by assay-based typing. The sample metadata nearly always contained a de-identified subject ID, COVID-19 status, age in years and sex. Deeply sampled blood TCRbeta repertoires from subjects exposed to, actively infected with, or recovered from COVID-19 were included in the dataset. Samples came from the ongoing ImmuneRACE study (first 160 participants) plus 1,254 subjects from 6 global collaborators.

The immunoSEQ Assay, a bias-controlled multiplex PCR, was used to amplify TCRbeta CDR3 regions from genomic DNA. As for how the authors treated the data: The number of nucleated cells in each sample was estimated from the amplification of reference gene primers within the assay. To quantify the absolute abundance of each unique TCRbeta CDR3 rearrangement, sequence reads were collapsed and filtered. For each sample, productive Simpson clonality was calculated as the square root of Simpson's diversity index over productive rearrangements. Not all clones reach the TCRdb copy of this immuneACCESS table, which keeps in-frame sequences only. Checked studies attribute under half of the gap to unresolved V genes and leave the rest unexplained. That table gives V, J and clone size, and the DNA gave D and trimming. The sample table contains 140,000 or so clones; only one count was recorded for around 87% of them. In total, the top ten clones hold less than 4% of the sample.

Each collaborating institution followed its own protocols to collect whole blood in K2EDTA tubes. For TCRbeta analysis, collaborators shipped samples as frozen whole blood, isolated PBMCs, or DNA extracted from either of those sample types. Reading the germline V gene gives CDR1 SGDLS and CDR2 YYNGEE. From the cysteine through the phenylalanine, the CDR3 covers 15 amino acids. Of the read, only the CDR3 DNA is kept; its 45 bases are in frame from base 1. Germline trimming: 5 bases from V, 5 bases from J; junction bases outside gene matches: 8. Points on this clone: Its recognized antigen is unknown. Nothing much larger sits one base from this clone, and base qualities are not available.

Overall study outcomes, separate from this receptor: The quantity of clinical and demographic metadata differed by source and by participant and was supplied without curation.

What was sequenced was peripheral blood. The source is a woman aged 55-69 years with active COVID-19. Rearrangement joined TRBV9 to TRBJ1-1; 11 of the junction bases match TRBD1. The CDR3 in this case is CASSSGQGAGTEAFF. In nucleotides, the sequence is TGTGCCAGCAGTTCCGGACAGGGGGCTGGTACTGAAGCTTTCTTT.